The 3 T cell receptor beta chains below were found in one sample sequenced in a study of T cell clonality in common variable immunodeficiency. The table came from immunoSEQ multiplex PCR; TCRdb's copy has only in-frame clones and leaves some out. This sample carries 40,000 to 45,000 clones, none of them present only once. Sequenced input: peripheral blood mononuclear cells. These receptor sequences come from a person aged 18-70 years in good health.

This clone was detected many times. The DNA ends 3 residues before the CDR3 does, and the rest of the CDR3 is filled in from the germline J gene. Other DNA sequences of this sample code for an identical CDR3. V and J are TRBV10-3 and TRBJ2-3, with 10 nucleotides matching TRBD2. Trimming cost V 4 bases and J 1 base; bases outside gene matches: 5. Looked up from germline, CDR1 is ENHRY and CDR2 is SYGVKD. The CDR3 contains 16 residues. Here the CDR3 reads CAISVTGTSGTDTQYF. The CDR3 DNA, read in part, is TGTGCCATCAGTGTGACAGGGACTAGCGGCACAGATACG.

This clone was seen at least ten times. The read ends 3 residues early relative to the CDR3; the germline J gene fills the gap. The rearrangement links TRBV6-2 or TRBV6-3 to TRBJ1-2, with 9 bases lining up with TRBD1. Germline V gene sequence: CDR1 MNHEY, CDR2 SVGEGT. The V gene end was trimmed by 6 bases and the J gene end by 6 bases; junction bases not matched to a gene: 11. This CDR3 has 15 amino acids. The DNA read from the CDR3 is TGTGCCAGCAGCGCTCAAGGACAGGGGATTGATGGC. It specifies CASSAQGQGIDG. Given in full, the CDR3 is CASSAQGQGIDGYTF.

This clone was counted ten times or more. CDR3 sequence reads: CASSLSATNEKLFF. Incomplete CDR3 DNA: TGTGCCAGCAGTCTATCTGCAACTAATGAAAAA. The gene calls are TRBV7-2 and TRBJ1-4; D unclear. The read falls 3 residues short of the CDR3 end, and the missing part is taken from the germline J gene. CDR1 is SGHTA, CDR2 FQGNSA, per germline. Trimming removed 6 bases at V and 0 bases at J, with 8 bases between. CDR3 size: 14 residues.